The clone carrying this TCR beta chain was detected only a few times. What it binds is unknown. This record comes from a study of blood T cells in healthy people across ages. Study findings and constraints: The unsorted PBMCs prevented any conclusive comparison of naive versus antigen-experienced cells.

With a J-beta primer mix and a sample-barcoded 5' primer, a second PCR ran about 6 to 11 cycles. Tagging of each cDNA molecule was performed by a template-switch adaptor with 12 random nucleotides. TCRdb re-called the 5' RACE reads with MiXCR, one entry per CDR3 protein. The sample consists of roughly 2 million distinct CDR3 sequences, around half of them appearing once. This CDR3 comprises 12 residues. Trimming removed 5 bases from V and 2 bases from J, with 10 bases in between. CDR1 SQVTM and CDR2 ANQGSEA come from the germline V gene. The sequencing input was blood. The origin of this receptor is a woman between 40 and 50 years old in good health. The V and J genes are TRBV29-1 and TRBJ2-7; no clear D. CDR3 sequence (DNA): TGCAGCGTTCCCAGGCCCCCCTACGAGCAGTACTTC. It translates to CSVPRPPYEQYF.